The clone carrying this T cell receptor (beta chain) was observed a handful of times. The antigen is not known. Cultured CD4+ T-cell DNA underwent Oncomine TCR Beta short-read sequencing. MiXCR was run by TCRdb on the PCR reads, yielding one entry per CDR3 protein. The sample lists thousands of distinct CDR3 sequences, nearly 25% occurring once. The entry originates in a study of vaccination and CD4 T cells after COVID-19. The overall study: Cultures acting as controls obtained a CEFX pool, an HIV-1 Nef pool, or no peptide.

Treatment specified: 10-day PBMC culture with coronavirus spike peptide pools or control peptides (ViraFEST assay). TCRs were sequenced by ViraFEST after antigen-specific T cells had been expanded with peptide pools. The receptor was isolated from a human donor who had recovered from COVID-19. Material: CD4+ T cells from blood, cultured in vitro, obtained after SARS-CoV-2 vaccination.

CDR3 DNA: TGTGCCAGCAGTTTATTCAGGGCGTGGGGCACAGATACGCAGTATTTT. It translates to CASSLFRAWGTDTQYF. The chain combines TRBV27 with TRBJ2-3; the D gene is possibly TRBD1 (5 bases). The germline V and J ends were trimmed by 1 base and 1 base, with 12 bases remaining between them. Per the germline V gene, CDR1 is MNHEY and CDR2 is SMNVEV (reference sequence). This CDR3 comprises 16 residues.